Sequencing of this TCR beta chain was carried out in a study of blood T cell repertoires in COVID-19. About the research overall: Donors in the United States, Italy and Spain gave samples during acute or convalescent COVID-19.

Germline CDR1 is SGHNT and CDR2 is YYREEE (reference sequence). V lost 4 bases and J lost 7, with 14 bases in between. The CDR3 contains 13 residues. The authors' processing: Nucleated cell counts were estimated from reference gene primer amplification. This table comes from immunoSEQ multiplex PCR, and its TCRdb copy is limited to in-frame clones, with some not included. The DNA was the basis for D and trimming; V, J and clone size are from that table. The sample has 190,000 or so clones; 85% to 90% are singletons. The chain joins TRBV5-4 to TRBJ1-2, with no clear D. The specimen sequenced was peripheral blood. The TCR comes from a woman in her late teens or twenties who had recovered from COVID-19. The CDR3 here is CASSPTAASGYTF. The DNA for the CDR3 is TGTGCCAGCAGCCCGACCGCGGCGAGTGGCTACACCTTC.